These 20 T cell receptor beta chains came from one sample sequenced in a study of blood T cells in healthy people across ages. Through a sample-barcoded 5' primer and a J-beta primer mix, a second PCR was run for 7 to 11 cycles. TCRdb itself ran the 5' RACE reads through MiXCR, one entry per CDR3 protein. The sample yields some 860,000 distinct CDR3 sequences, 45% to 70% seen once. Sequenced input: blood. These receptors all come from a man aged 35 to 55 in good health.

This clonotype showed up just once. This chain links TRBV29-1 with TRBJ1-1; tentative D call: TRBD1 (6 bases). Between the trimmed V and J ends, which lost 7 bases and 5 bases, there was a span of 11 bases. Germline CDR1 reads SQVTM; CDR2 reads ANQGSEA. This CDR3 has 11 amino acids. DNA for the CDR3: TGCAGCGCATCAGGGGAAACTGAAGCTTTCTTT. Translated, it gives CSASGETEAFF.

The chain employs TRBV20-1 and TRBJ2-5, with a tentative D call TRBD1 (7 bases). Judging by the DNA end, TRBJ2-7 fits better; the J call may be wrong. This CDR3 has 13 residues. Germline V lookup: CDR1 DFQATT, CDR2 SNEGSKA (reference sequence). The CDR3 bases are TGCAGTGCTCCCCAGGGGGGATTCAACGAGCAGTACTTC. The encoded protein is CSAPQGGFNEQYF.

This clonotype was observed a few times. The CDR3 region is CASSYYQGNYEQYF. The CDR3 DNA follows: TGTGCCAGCAGTTACTATCAGGGTAACTACGAGCAGTACTTC. The chain has TRBV6-5 and TRBJ2-7, with a weak D call TRBD1 (5 bases). The CDR3 covers 14 residues. With 1 base removed from V and 3 bases from J, the gap between germline ends came to 10 bases. The germline CDR1 and CDR2 sequences are MNHEY and SVGAGI.

The genes are TRBV24-1 and TRBJ2-1; 11 bases are shared with TRBD2. The CDR3 covers 15 residues. V shed 4 bases and J 9 bases; nucleotides not matched to a gene: 7. Per germline, CDR1 KGHDR and CDR2 SFDVKD. The CDR3 here is CATSDASGRWGEQFF. As DNA, the CDR3 is TGTGCCACCAGTGACGCTAGCGGGAGGTGGGGTGAGCAGTTCTTC.

This clonotype was counted a few times. This chain uses TRBV5-1 with TRBJ2-7; 12 bases agree with TRBD1. This CDR3 has 16 amino acids. The V gene's germline CDR1 is SGHRS and CDR2 YFSETQ. J was trimmed by 5 bases and V by 1 base; bases with no gene match: 7. This CDR3 reads CASSLTPGQGADEQYF. The CDR3 nucleotides are TGCGCCAGCAGCTTGACACCGGGACAGGGGGCCGACGAGCAGTACTTC. The variable domain in full, completed from reference TRBV5-1 and TRBJ2-7, reads KAGVTQTPRYLIKTRGQQVTLSCSPISGHRSVSWYQQTPGQGLQFLFEYFSETQRNKGNFPGRFSGRQFSNSRSEMNVSTLELGDSALYLCASSLTPGQGADEQYFGPGTRLTVT.

This chain uses TRBV19 with TRBJ1-2; D perhaps matches TRBD1 (5 bases). CDR1 LNHDA and CDR2 SQIVND come from the germline V gene (reference sequence). V was shortened by 6 bases and J by 8 bases, with 19 bases between the two germline ends. CDR3 length: 14 amino acids. CDR3 DNA: TGTGCCAGTAGATTCGTCGGGGCGGAACGGGGCTACACCTTC. Translating gives CASRFVGAERGYTF. The variable domain in full, completed from reference TRBV19 and TRBJ1-2, reads DGGITQSPKYLFRKEGQNVTLSCEQNLNHDAMYWYRQDPGQGLRLIYYSQIVNDFQKGDIAEGYSVSREKKESFPLTVTSAQKNPTAFYLCASRFVGAERGYTFGSGTRLTVV.

This rearrangement joins TRBV24-1 to TRBJ2-1, with no clear D. This CDR3 region has 13 residues. Germline V gene sequence: CDR1 KGHDR, CDR2 SFDVKD. The V end lost 0 bases, the J end lost 9 bases, and 8 bases lay between the germline ends. CDR3 DNA sequence: TGTGCCACCAGTGATTTGGGAGAACCTGAGCAGTTCTTC. Its translation is CATSDLGEPEQFF.

The V and J genes are TRBV5-1 and TRBJ2-7; the match to TRBD1 covers 12 bases. V shed 4 bases and J 5 bases; nucleotides not matched to a gene: 4. Germline V CDR1 and CDR2: SGHRS, YFSETQ. The CDR3 is made up of 14 amino acids. The CDR3 DNA follows: TGCGCCAGCAGCCCCGGGACAGGGGGCAACGAGCAGTACTTC. This sequence encodes CASSPGTGGNEQYF. The full variable domain, rest sourced from reference TRBV5-1 and TRBJ2-7, is KAGVTQTPRYLIKTRGQQVTLSCSPISGHRSVSWYQQTPGQGLQFLFEYFSETQRNKGNFPGRFSGRQFSNSRSEMNVSTLELGDSALYLCASSPGTGGNEQYFGPGTRLTVT.

The CDR3 sequence is CASSFRAGEVVREFYNEQYF. DNA for the CDR3: TGTGCCAGCAGTTTTCGGGCCGGGGAGGTAGTGCGGGAGTTCTACAATGAGCAGTACTTC. The chain is built from TRBV28 and TRBJ2-7, with TRBD2 identical over 7 bases. The J segment lost 7 bases and the V segment lost 3 bases, leaving 27 bases of the junction unmatched. The germline gives CDR1 MDHEN, CDR2 SYDVKM. The CDR3 is 20 residues long.

This clonotype was detected only once. The rearrangement joins TRBV7-3 to TRBJ2-7, with D perhaps given as TRBD1 or TRBD2 (5 bases each). Germline values: CDR1 SGHTA, CDR2 FQGTGA. Trimming took 5 bases from V and 6 from J, leaving 29 bases between them. The CDR3 length is 18 residues. The CDR3 region has the DNA TGTGCCAGCAGCCCCGGGGCGGGTAACGGGTTATTAAGGGGCGAGCAGTACTTC. The encoded protein is CASSPGAGNGLLRGEQYF. The full variable domain, with the rest looked up from reference TRBV7-3 and TRBJ2-7, is GAGVSQTPSNKVTEKGKYVELRCDPISGHTALYWYRQSLGQGPEFLIYFQGTGAADDSGLPNDRFFAVRPEGSVSTLKIQRTERGDSAVYLCASSPGAGNGLLRGEQYFGPGTRLTVT.

V gene TRBV5-6 combines with J gene TRBJ1-2; maybe TRBD1 (6 bases). This CDR3 is built from 14 residues. The V gene lost 0 bases and the J gene lost 6 bases, with 12 bases spanning the gap. Germline V CDR1 and CDR2: SGHDT, YYEEEE. The CDR3, as DNA: TGTGCCAGCAGCTTGGAGGGGGAGAGCGATGGCTACACCTTC. As protein: CASSLEGESDGYTF.

A note on this clonotype: A much bigger clone sits one base away, suggesting this may be a read error. This chain uses TRBV7-9 with TRBJ1-6; perhaps TRBD1 as D (6 bases). There are 17 residues in the CDR3. V gave up 4 bases and J gave up 11 bases, with 24 bases separating them. Germline CDR1 reads SEHNR; CDR2 reads FQNEAQ (reference sequence). CDR3 nucleotides: TGTGCCAGCAGCTCGCACGAACTACAGGGAGGCCGCCCACCCCTCCACTTT. This codes for CASSSHELQGGRPPLHF.

V and J are TRBV28 and TRBJ2-3; D not resolved. Trimming took off 10 bases at V and 0 bases at J, with 8 bases between the two ends. This CDR3 is 12 amino acids long. From germline, CDR1 is MDHEN and CDR2 SYDVKM. The CDR3 region is CATRESTDTQYF. The CDR3 DNA is TGTGCCACCCGCGAGAGCACAGATACGCAGTATTTT. The whole variable domain, remainder taken from reference TRBV28 and TRBJ2-3, is DVKVTQSSRYLVKRTGEKVFLECVQDMDHENMFWYRQDPGLGLRLIYFSYDVKMKEKGDIPEGYSVSREKKERFSLILESASTNQTSMYLCATRESTDTQYFGPGTRLTVL.

V usage is TRBV14 and J usage is TRBJ1-4, with TRBD1 matching over 7 bases. The CDR3 loop spans 15 amino acids. The germline CDR1 and CDR2 sequences are SGHDN and FVKESK. The trim removed 1 base at V and 8 bases at J, leaving 7 bases unmatched. The CDR3 nucleotides read TGTGCCAGCAGCCAAGGAAGACAGGGATTGGAAAAACTGTTTTTT. Its protein is CASSQGRQGLEKLFF.

The chain links TRBV28 to TRBJ2-5; 9 bases are shared with TRBD2. CDR1 MDHEN and CDR2 SYDVKM come from the germline V gene. The CDR3 is 16 amino acids. V trimming: 4 bases; J trimming: 2 bases; junction bases outside the gene matches: 8. The CDR3 protein is CASSSLLAGGQETQYF. The CDR3 region has the DNA TGTGCCAGCAGTTCCCTACTCGCGGGGGGGCAAGAGACCCAGTACTTC.

This clonotype turned up a few times. The chain is built from TRBV12-3 or TRBV12-4 and TRBJ2-7; 12 positions agree with TRBD2. J gave up 6 bases and V 3 bases, and 3 bases lay outside the gene matches. This CDR3 is 14 amino acids long. CDR3 bases: TGTGCCAGCAGTTTTTTACTAGCGGGAGGCGAGCAGTACTTC. Protein sequence: CASSFLLAGGEQYF.

The V gene is TRBV2, the J gene TRBJ1-2; no clear D gene. Per the germline V gene, CDR1 is SNHLY and CDR2 is FYNNEI. The CDR3 is made up of 14 amino acids. V lost 2 bases and J lost 0, with 7 bases in between. CDR3 loop: CASSELESNYGYTF. The DNA of the CDR3 is TGTGCCAGCAGTGAACTCGAGTCTAACTATGGCTACACCTTC.

The CDR3 DNA reads TGTGCCAGCAGTCGAATAGGGACTAGCGGGACGGCCTACGAGCAGTACTTC. Translated, it gives CASSRIGTSGTAYEQYF. The chain employs TRBV6-1 and TRBJ2-7, with TRBD2 identical over 13 bases. Losses at the gene ends were 5 bases for V and 2 bases for J; bases not matched to a gene: 9. The germline gives CDR1 MNHNS, CDR2 SASEGT. The CDR3 extends over 17 amino acids.

This clonotype showed up just a few times. The rearrangement uses TRBV7-2 and TRBJ2-3; 11 bases are a match to TRBD2. With 2 bases clipped from V and 5 bases from J, the junction kept 9 bases outside the gene matches. Germline CDR1 is SGHTA and CDR2 is FQGNSA. The CDR3 extends over 17 amino acids. The CDR3 nucleotides are TGTGCCAGCAGCTTATCAACTAGCGGGAGTTTTGGAGATACGCAGTATTTT. Translation gives CASSLSTSGSFGDTQYF.

The chain employs TRBV7-6 and TRBJ1-1; tentatively, D is TRBD1 (5 bases). Germline loops: CDR1 SGHVS, CDR2 FNYEAQ. Trimming took 1 base from V and 4 from J, leaving 10 bases between them. The CDR3 has 14 amino acids. The CDR3 protein is CASSLVEGVTEAFF. The CDR3, as DNA: TGTGCCAGCAGCTTAGTCGAAGGGGTCACTGAAGCTTTCTTT. The full variable domain, its missing parts supplied by reference TRBV7-6 and TRBJ1-1, is GAGVSQSPRYKVTKRGQDVALRCDPISGHVSLYWYRQALGQGPEFLTYFNYEAQQDKSGLPNDRFSAERPEGSISTLTIQRTEQRDSAMYRCASSLVEGVTEAFFGQGTRLTVV.